This T cell receptor (beta chain) came from a study of cytotoxic CD8 clonotypes in ibrutinib-treated CLL (dated by TCRdb to 2020 to 2022). Regarding the study in general: The cohort had 11 relapsed/refractory and under 16 treatment-naive patients; about 17 were IGHV unmutated. Responses were partial in 24 patients and complete in 2; after median 68 months follow-up, about 14 stayed in remission and 12 progressed. Response samples were taken after a median of roughly eleven months on treatment, ranging from 6 to 36 months. Samples averaged approximately 250,000 productive templates and tens of thousands of productive rearrangements. Of the 70 to 100 people in the trial, some 28 had longitudinal samples available. Cryopreserved peripheral blood mononuclear cells were collected before treatment, at response, and at either disease progression or sustained remission. The full study reports these points: Sampling times were not matched between sustained-remission and progressing patients, and lymph node repertoires were not studied. At baseline, clonality was higher than in age-matched healthy donors and showed a strong correlation with circulating CD8+ T-cell counts. Public clonotypes were rare and either contracted or stayed stable during treatment, and the rise in clonality at ibrutinib response reflected the expansion of private clonotypes. Clonality increased at ibrutinib response, stayed stable in sustained remission, and fell back toward baseline at progression.

The junction shows trimming of 0 bases on V and 1 base on J, and the gene matches do not reach 12 bases of it. The germline V gene yields SGHRS for CDR1 and YFSETQ for CDR2. The CDR3 contains 18 residues, cysteine and phenylalanine counted. Here the CDR3 DNA is all that survives: 54 bases in frame from base 1. For TCR beta library preparation, around 2.1 micrograms of genomic DNA were extracted from the cryopreserved PBMCs. Longitudinal blood samples from CLL patients on ibrutinib monotherapy underwent high-throughput TCR beta sequencing. The patients took part in an open-label, single-center phase 2 trial of ibrutinib monotherapy. Each clonotype received, on average, about 10x coverage in deep resolution sequencing performed on a MiSeq, where the target depth lay between 1 in 1 million and 1 in 200,000 T cells. TCR beta libraries were generated with the immunoSEQ hsTCRB Kit. The study's own analysis went as follows. The data were analyzed with ImmunoSEQ Analyzer and ImmunoSEQ Data Assistant, and V, D and J gene assignments followed IMGT definitions. Clonality, which ranges from 0 to 1, was calculated as one minus the normalized Shannon entropy of productive rearrangement frequencies. Only overrepresented clonotypes making up at least 0.05% of the repertoire of each patient were included in the public clonotype analysis. Some 13 age-matched healthy donor repertoires from immuneACCESS served as clonality controls. The table comes from immuneACCESS by way of TCRdb, which keeps in-frame sequences with V and J called. Part of the clones is missing from these tables; in studies checked, under half for an unresolved V gene and the rest for unknown reasons. V and J calls and clone size are as listed in that table; D and trimming were resolved from the DNA. For this sample the table gives 300,000 to 350,000 clones, of which 80% were detected only once. In total, the top ten clones hold 5% to 7% of the sample.

A word on this clone: Which antigen it targets is not known. Base qualities are not recorded, but no much larger clone differs from it by a single base.

The V and J genes are TRBV5-1 and TRBJ2-5, and 7 junction bases match TRBD1. This material consisted of PBMCs, taken before ibrutinib treatment. This clonotype was sampled from a human donor with chronic lymphocytic leukemia. At the DNA level, the sequence is TGCGCCAGCAGCTTGGAGGGCTGGGGACAGACAACCCAAGAGACCCAGTACTTC. The encoded protein is CASSLEGWGQTTQETQYF. Extended through the reference TRBV5-1 and TRBJ2-5 proteins, this CDR3 yields the full variable domain: KAGVTQTPRYLIKTRGQQVTLSCSPISGHRSVSWYQQTPGQGLQFLFEYFSETQRNKGNFPGRFSGRQFSNSRSEMNVSTLELGDSALYLCASSLEGWGQTTQETQYFGPGTRLLVL.